This T cell receptor (beta chain) was captured in a study of beta chain features in type 1 diabetes. Study-wide findings and caveats: Compared to healthy donors, patients appeared to have naive, central memory and Treg TCRB repertoires that were more alike.

Germline CDR1 SGHNT, CDR2 YENEEA. This CDR3 comprises 17 residues. Trimming left V 1 base short and J 2 bases short, with 17 bases between. One heparinised draw of blood, averaging approximately 110 mL, came from each donor. The authors sorted CD4+ naive, central memory, regulatory and stem cell-like memory cells via CD45RO/CCR7/CD25/CD127/CD95/CD27. Investigators reverse transcribed all isolated RNA, so they sequenced expressed TCRB transcripts. TCRdb keeps only in-frame clones here, not all; method: immunoSEQ multiplex PCR. The data hold some 330,000 clones, with 9.5% to 11% observed a single time. In the case of this clone: Its antigen is unidentified.

What was sequenced was naive CD4+ T cells from blood. The TCR sequence derives from a woman aged 25 to 45 in good health. V and J are TRBV11-3 and TRBJ1-2; the D gene is possibly TRBD1 (5 bases). The DNA of the CDR3 is TGTGCCAGCAGCTTAGCGGAGACAGTAATAAAGAACTATGGCTACACCTTC. Protein: CASSLAETVIKNYGYTF. The full variable domain, its missing parts supplied by reference TRBV11-3 and TRBJ1-2, is EAGVVQSPRYKIIEKKQPVAFWCNPISGHNTLYWYLQNLGQGPELLIRYENEEAVDDSQLPKDRFSAERLKGVDSTLKIQPAELGDSAVYLCASSLAETVIKNYGYTFGSGTRLTVV.